This T cell receptor (beta chain) was captured in a study of regulatory T cells in long-lasting Graves disease. Per germline, CDR1 SNHLY and CDR2 FYNNEI. Trimming took 6 bases from V and 0 from J, leaving 12 bases between them. This CDR3 contains 15 residues. This clonotype was counted ten times or more. The time point denotes: newly diagnosed GD, antithyroid drugs for less than 3 months. RNA from PBMCs was the source of the TCR library. With iRepertoire HTBI primers and Arm-PCR of CDR3 regions, TCR beta libraries were built. A single record per CDR3 protein comes from TCRdb applying MiXCR to the multiplex PCR reads. This table has 500,000 to 700,000 distinct CDR3 sequences, around 15% appearing once. These data were also filed under a second study, of T cells in Graves' hyperthyroidism and ophthalmopathy.

The TCR sequence derives from a woman aged 25 to 39 with Graves disease. The input for sequencing was peripheral blood mononuclear cells (PBMCs), taken at new diagnosis, from a patient treated with antithyroid drugs. The chain uses TRBV2 and TRBJ2-1; TRBD2 is a possible D gene (5 bases). This CDR3 reads CASSLDSISYNEQFF. The CDR3 coding sequence is TGTGCCAGCAGCCTGGACTCTATCTCCTACAATGAGCAGTTCTTC.